Below, 6 T cell receptor beta chains from the same sample are listed, as sequenced in a study of cytomegalovirus exposure and HLA in healthy donors. The primer mix had 60 Vbeta and 13 Jbeta primers. Profiling relied on immunoSEQ multiplex PCR, and the TCRdb table lists in-frame clones only, not all of them. The sample carries under 200,000 clones, 65% to 80% recorded once. Material for sequencing was PBMCs. The source is a woman in her forties or fifties in good health and CMV-seropositive.

The chain couples TRBV2 to TRBJ1-1; 8 bases are shared with TRBD1. Looked up from germline, CDR1 is SNHLY and CDR2 is FYNNEI. V was clipped by 6 bases and J by 3 bases; unmatched bases: 6. This CDR3 is 14 amino acids long. In DNA form, the CDR3 reads TGTGCCAGCAGCAAGACAGGGGACGACACTGAAGCTTTCTTT. It yields the protein CASSKTGDDTEAFF.

This clone showed up just once. V usage is TRBV27 and J usage is TRBJ2-7; TRBD1 might be the D (5 bases). The V end was cut by 5 bases, the J end by 6 bases, with 14 bases between. This CDR3 spans 13 amino acids. Per the germline V gene, CDR1 is MNHEY and CDR2 is SMNVEV (reference sequence). DNA for the CDR3: TGTGCCAGCAGTAAAAATCAGGGTAGCGAGCAGTACTTC. Protein product: CASSKNQGSEQYF.

The rearrangement joins TRBV5-6 to TRBJ1-2, with 8 nucleotides matching TRBD1. The germline V gene encodes CDR1 SGHDT and CDR2 YYEEEE. The CDR3 length is 14 residues. Losses at the gene ends were 5 bases for V and 3 bases for J; bases not matched to a gene: 6. CDR3 in amino acids: CASRTGDGYYGYTF. The DNA for the CDR3 is TGTGCCAGCAGGACAGGGGATGGGTACTATGGCTACACCTTC.

This clone was counted between two and nine times. V gene TRBV6-6 combines with J gene TRBJ1-1; tentatively, D is TRBD1 (5 bases). The CDR3 loop spans 15 amino acids. Per germline, CDR1 MNHNY and CDR2 SVGAGI (reference sequence). Trimming shortened V by 7 bases and J by 1 base, and 16 bases separated the two germline ends. The CDR3 nucleotides are TGTGCCAGCACGCGGGGTGCGGGGACGAACACTGAAGCTTTCTTT. It codes for CASTRGAGTNTEAFF.

CDR3 bases: TGTGCCAGCAGCTTTCGGGAGGCCTCCTACGAGCAGTACTTC. It is translated as CASSFREASYEQYF. The chain couples TRBV7-9 to TRBJ2-7; 7 nucleotides match TRBD2. This CDR3 has 14 residues. With V trimmed by 3 bases and J by 0 bases, 2 bases remained unmatched. CDR1 is SEHNR, CDR2 FQNEAQ, per germline (reference sequence).

The chain employs TRBV18 and TRBJ2-3; D is ambiguous. This CDR3 is 13 amino acids long. From germline, CDR1 is KGHSH and CDR2 LQKENI. With 0 bases removed from V and 1 base from J, the gap between germline ends came to 2 bases. CDR3 amino acids: CASSPPGTDTQYF. Here the CDR3 DNA reads TGTGCCAGCTCACCACCCGGCACAGATACGCAGTATTTT.